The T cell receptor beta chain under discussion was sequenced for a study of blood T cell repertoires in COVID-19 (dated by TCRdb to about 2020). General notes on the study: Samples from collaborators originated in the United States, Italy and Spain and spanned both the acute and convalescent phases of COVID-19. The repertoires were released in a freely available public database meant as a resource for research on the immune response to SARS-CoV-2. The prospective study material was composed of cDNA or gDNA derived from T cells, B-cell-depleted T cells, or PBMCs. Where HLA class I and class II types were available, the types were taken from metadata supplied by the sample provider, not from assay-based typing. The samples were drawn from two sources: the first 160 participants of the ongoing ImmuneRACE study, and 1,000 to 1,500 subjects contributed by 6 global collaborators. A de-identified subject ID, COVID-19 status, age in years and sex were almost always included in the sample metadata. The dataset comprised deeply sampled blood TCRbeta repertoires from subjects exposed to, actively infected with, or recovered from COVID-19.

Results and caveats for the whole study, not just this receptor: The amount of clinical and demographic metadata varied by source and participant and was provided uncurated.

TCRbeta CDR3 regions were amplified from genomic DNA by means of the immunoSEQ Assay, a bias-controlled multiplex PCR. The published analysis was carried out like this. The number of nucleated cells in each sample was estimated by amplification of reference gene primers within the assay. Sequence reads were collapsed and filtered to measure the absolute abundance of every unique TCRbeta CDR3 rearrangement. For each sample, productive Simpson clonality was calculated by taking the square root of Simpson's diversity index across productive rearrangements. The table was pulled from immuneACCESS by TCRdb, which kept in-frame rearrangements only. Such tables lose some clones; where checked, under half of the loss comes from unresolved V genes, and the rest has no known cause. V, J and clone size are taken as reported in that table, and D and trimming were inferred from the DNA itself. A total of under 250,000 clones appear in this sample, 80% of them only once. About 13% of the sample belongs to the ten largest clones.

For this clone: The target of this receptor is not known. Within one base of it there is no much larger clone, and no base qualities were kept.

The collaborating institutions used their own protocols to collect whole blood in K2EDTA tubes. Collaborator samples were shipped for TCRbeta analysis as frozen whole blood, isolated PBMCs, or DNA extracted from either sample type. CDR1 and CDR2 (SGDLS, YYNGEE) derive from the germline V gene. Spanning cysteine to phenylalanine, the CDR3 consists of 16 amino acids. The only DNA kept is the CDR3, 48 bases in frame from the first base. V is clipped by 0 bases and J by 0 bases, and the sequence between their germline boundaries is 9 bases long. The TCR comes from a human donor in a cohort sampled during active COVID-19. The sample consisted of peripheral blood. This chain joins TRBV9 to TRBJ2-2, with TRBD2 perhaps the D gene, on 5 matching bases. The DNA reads TGTGCCAGCAGCGTAGATGAGGGTGCGAACACCGGGGAGCTGTTTTTT. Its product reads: CASSVDEGANTGELFF.